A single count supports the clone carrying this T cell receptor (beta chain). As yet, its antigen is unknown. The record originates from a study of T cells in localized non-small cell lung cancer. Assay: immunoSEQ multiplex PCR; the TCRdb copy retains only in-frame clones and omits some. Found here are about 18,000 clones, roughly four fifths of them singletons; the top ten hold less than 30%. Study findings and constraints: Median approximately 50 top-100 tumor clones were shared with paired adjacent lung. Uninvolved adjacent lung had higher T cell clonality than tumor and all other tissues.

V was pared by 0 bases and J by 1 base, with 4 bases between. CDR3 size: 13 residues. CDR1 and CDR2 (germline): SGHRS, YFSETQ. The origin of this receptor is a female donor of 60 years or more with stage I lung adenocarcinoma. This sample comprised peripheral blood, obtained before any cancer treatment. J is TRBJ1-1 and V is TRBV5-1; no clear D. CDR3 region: CASSLAPNTEAFF. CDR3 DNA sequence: TGCGCCAGCAGCTTGGCTCCGAACACTGAAGCTTTCTTT. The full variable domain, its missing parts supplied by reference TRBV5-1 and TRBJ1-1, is KAGVTQTPRYLIKTRGQQVTLSCSPISGHRSVSWYQQTPGQGLQFLFEYFSETQRNKGNFPGRFSGRQFSNSRSEMNVSTLELGDSALYLCASSLAPNTEAFFGQGTRLTVV.